These T cell receptor beta chains were read from a single sample in a study of T-cell memory formation after mild COVID-19. TCRdb re-called the 5' RACE reads through MiXCR, storing one row per CDR3 protein. The table shows around 300,000 distinct CDR3 sequences, with 10% to 15% occurring only once. Sequencing input: PBMCs or a T cell subset sorted from them (not recorded which). Receptor source: a man between 18 and 35 years old who had mild COVID-19 (a few samples of this study predate the infection). Cell type and time point are not known. Both conserved end residues are part of each CDR3. Each record gives: J gene, D gene, V gene, clone size, CDR3 DNA, CDR3 protein. D genes are given only for firm matches. Not all rows give a size; the values are once, few, many and, for expanded clones, a class.

TRBJ1-2 | TRBD1 | TRBV7-8 | few | TGTGCCAGCAGCTCTGGGACAGCGAAGACACTCTATGGCTACACCTTC | CASSSGTAKTLYGYTF
TRBJ1-5 | TRBD1 | TRBV4-1 | - | TGCGCCAGCAGCCAAAAATGGACAGGGGGCAGTCAGCCCCAGCATTTT | CASSQKWTGGSQPQHF
TRBJ2-5 | - | TRBV4-2 | - | TGTGCCAGCAGCCAAGCGACTTTACGTTCTGGAGAGACCCAGTACTTC | CASSQATLRSGETQYF
TRBJ2-7 | TRBD2 | TRBV9 | - | TGTGCCAGCAGCGTAGGGGCTAGCGGGGTAGACGAGCAGTACTTC | CASSVGASGVDEQYF
TRBJ2-3 | - | TRBV5-1 | many | TGCGCCAGCAGCTTGGAGGCCTCAGATACGCAGTATTTT | CASSLEASDTQYF
TRBJ1-5 | - | TRBV5-5 | few | TGTGCCAGCAGCTTGGCCGGACGGGTAGTTAACCAGCCCCAGCATTTT | CASSLAGRVVNQPQHF
TRBJ2-3 | - | TRBV9 | few | TGTGCCAGCAGCGTAGGCCCCAAGCTTCGGGCGGGGAGAGCAGATACGCAGTATTTT | CASSVGPKLRAGRADTQYF
TRBJ1-2 | - | TRBV3-1 | few | TGTGCCAGCAGCCAAGATCGTTTAGGATTAGGGATCTATGGCTACACCTTC | CASSQDRLGLGIYGYTF
TRBJ2-1 | TRBD2 | TRBV4-2 | many | TGTGCCAGCAGCCAAGATCCAAGCGGGGGGGACAATGAGCAGTTCTTC | CASSQDPSGGDNEQFF
TRBJ2-2 | - | TRBV24-1 | few | TGTGCCACCAGTGGGTCAAGTCCCGGGGAGCTGTTTTTT | CATSGSSPGELFF
TRBJ1-5 | - | TRBV6-6 | - | TGTGCCAGCAGTTATAGACAGGCGATCAATCAGCCCCAGCATTTT | CASSYRQAINQPQHF
TRBJ2-3 | - | TRBV4-3 | few | TGCGCCAGCAGCTCTCGGGGGTGGGTGTCAGATACGCAGTATTTT | CASSSRGWVSDTQYF
TRBJ2-7 | TRBD1 | TRBV4-3 | few | TGCGCCAGCAGCCAAGATACGGTCAGGGGGCGGGAGCAGTACTTC | CASSQDTVRGREQYF
TRBJ2-1 | - | TRBV6-2/TRBV6-3 | few | TGTGCCAGCAGTTATCAGGACAGCGCTTACAATGAGCAGTTCTTC | CASSYQDSAYNEQFF
TRBJ2-1 | - | TRBV7-9 | - | TGTGCCAGCAGCTTAGCGATTGGTGAGCAGTTCTTC | CASSLAIGEQFF
TRBJ2-3 | - | TRBV2 | many | TGTGCCAGCAGTCCCTTTATCGAAGTATTGAGCACAGATACGCAGTATTTT | CASSPFIEVLSTDTQYF
TRBJ2-7 | - | TRBV7-9 | - | TGTGCCAGCAGCTTGGGGGCCACCACGGAGCAGTACTTC | CASSLGATTEQYF
TRBJ2-5 | - | TRBV7-9 | many | TGTGCCAGCAGCTTGGGGACGTCGCAAGAGACCCAGTACTTC | CASSLGTSQETQYF
TRBJ1-2 | - | TRBV7-2 | few | TGTGCCAGCAGCCCGGCGGTGGTCAGGGGATATGGCTACACCTTC | CASSPAVVRGYGYTF
TRBJ2-1 | TRBD2 | TRBV20-1 | few | TGCAGTGCTAGGAGTCTAGCGGGGGGTAGCTCCTACAATGAGCAGTTCTTC | CSARSLAGGSSYNEQFF
TRBJ1-5 | - | TRBV6-1 | - | TGTGCCACCCTGTTCCGTTGGTTACCTCAGGAGCCCCAGCATTTT | CATLFRWLPQEPQHF
TRBJ1-1 | - | TRBV5-1 | few | TGCGCCAGCAGCGGACAGCAGAACACTGAAGCTTTCTTT | CASSGQQNTEAFF
TRBJ1-2 | - | TRBV7-6 | - | TGTGCCAGCAGCCTACAGGCTGGGGAGGGCTATGGCTACACCTTC | CASSLQAGEGYGYTF
TRBJ2-7 | TRBD1 | TRBV18 | few | TGTGCCAGCTCACCCAGAACAACGGGACAGGGGGTAACCTACGAGCAGTACTTC | CASSPRTTGQGVTYEQYF
TRBJ2-5 | - | TRBV5-6 | few | TGTGCCAGCACCAACCGGATCCACGACGGCCAAGAGACCCAGTACTTC | CASTNRIHDGQETQYF
TRBJ1-6 | - | TRBV20-1 | few | TGCAGTGCTAGGGGTAGACTCCTCCACTTT | CSARGRLLHF
TRBJ1-1 | - | TRBV28 | - | TGTGCCAGCTATATTGGGGGGTTCGGCACTGAAGCTTTCTTT | CASYIGGFGTEAFF
TRBJ2-1 | - | TRBV24-1 | - | TGTGCCACCAGTGATTTGGCTAGCGAGTACAATGAGCAGTTCTTC | CATSDLASEYNEQFF
TRBJ1-4 | TRBD1 | TRBV6-5 | - | TGTGCCAGCAGTTACGACAGGGGGGGTGAAAAACTGTTTTTT | CASSYDRGGEKLFF
TRBJ1-1 | - | TRBV5-6 | - | TGTGCCAGCAGCATCGGGACTCTTGAAGCTTTCTTT | CASSIGTLEAFF
TRBJ1-1 | TRBD1 | TRBV27 | - | TGTGCCAGCAGTAACACAGGGGGCAGGACTGAAGCTTTCTTT | CASSNTGGRTEAFF
TRBJ2-1 | TRBD1 | TRBV2 | once | TGTGCCAGCAGTAAGCTCCCGGGACAGAGCTCCTACAATGAGCAGTTCTTC | CASSKLPGQSSYNEQFF
TRBJ2-3 | TRBD2 | TRBV7-2 | few | TGTGCCAGCACCCTCTCCGCGGGGGGTTCATCAGATACGCAGTATTTT | CASTLSAGGSSDTQYF
TRBJ2-5 | - | TRBV6-2/TRBV6-3 | many | TGTGCCAGCAGCACCCCCCGGGAGCAAGAGACCCAGTACTTC | CASSTPREQETQYF
TRBJ2-7 | - | TRBV14 | few | TGTGCCAGCAGCCAAGATTACACCAGCTCCTACGAGCAGTACTTC | CASSQDYTSSYEQYF
TRBJ2-3 | TRBD2 | TRBV4-1 | - | TGCGCCAGCAGCCAAGATCAGCGGGGGGCTGGAGATACGCAGTATTTT | CASSQDQRGAGDTQYF
TRBJ2-5 | - | TRBV7-2 | - | TGTGCCAGCAGCTTAGTGGCAGGGCTGAGTATTGAGACCCAGTACTTC | CASSLVAGLSIETQYF
TRBJ2-5 | - | TRBV7-9 | many | TGTGCCAGCAGCCGGGGCTACGTGGCAGAGACCCAGTACTTC | CASSRGYVAETQYF
TRBJ2-5 | TRBD1 | TRBV7-2 | few | TGTGCCAGCAGCCTGACACGGACAGGGGCGGAGACCCAGTACTTC | CASSLTRTGAETQYF
TRBJ2-5 | - | TRBV5-1 | - | TGCGCCAGCAGCCGGAGGTACCAAGAGACCCAGTACTTC | CASSRRYQETQYF
TRBJ2-3 | - | TRBV7-8 | few | TGTGCCAGCAGCTTTTTCAGGGGCAGTGCAGATACGCAGTATTTT | CASSFFRGSADTQYF
TRBJ1-2 | - | TRBV7-3 | few | TGTGCCAGCAGCTTATTTGGGAACTATGGCTACACCTTC | CASSLFGNYGYTF
TRBJ2-7 | TRBD1 | TRBV7-3 | many | TGTGCCAGCAGCTTCGGACAGGGAGGCGAGCAGTACTTC | CASSFGQGGEQYF
TRBJ1-2 | - | TRBV7-2 | - | TGTGCCAGCAGCTTAGGATCAGGGGCCCTCTTGGGCTACACCTTC | CASSLGSGALLGYTF
TRBJ1-1 | - | TRBV29-1 | - | TGCAGCGTTGTATCGGACAGACTTATGAACACTGAAGCTTTCTTT | CSVVSDRLMNTEAFF
TRBJ2-1 | - | TRBV25-1 | few | TGTGCCAGCAGTGACGCGTCAGCCTACTCCTACAATGAGCAGTTCTTC | CASSDASAYSYNEQFF
TRBJ2-3 | - | TRBV5-1 | few | TGCGCCAGCAGCTTGGCCGAAGGGTCCATGGATCATACAGATACGCAGTATTTT | CASSLAEGSMDHTDTQYF
TRBJ1-2 | TRBD1 | TRBV4-3 | few | TGCGCCAGCAGCCCGCGCTCCGGACAGGGCCTCAATGGCTACACCTTC | CASSPRSGQGLNGYTF
TRBJ2-1 | TRBD2 | TRBV2 | - | TGTGCCAGACAGAGGGACTACCTCTACAATGAGCAGTTCTTC | CARQRDYLYNEQFF
TRBJ1-3 | - | TRBV6-6 | many | TGTGCCAGCTCCAGGCTCTCTGGAAACACCATATATTTT | CASSRLSGNTIYF
TRBJ2-7 | TRBD2 | TRBV4-1 | few | TGCGCCAGCAGCCAAGATCAACTAGCGGTCTCCTACGAGCAGTACTTC | CASSQDQLAVSYEQYF
TRBJ2-5 | - | TRBV7-2 | few | TGTGCCAGCAGCGTTCATGCGGGGCAAGAGACCCAGTACTTC | CASSVHAGQETQYF
TRBJ2-1 | TRBD2 | TRBV6-2/TRBV6-3 | few | TGTGCCAGCAATGGGGGGGGCTACAATGAGCAGTTCTTC | CASNGGGYNEQFF
TRBJ1-4 | - | TRBV29-1 | - | TGCAGCGTTGAAGATCAGGGAGTAGGAGGCGAAAAACTGTTTTTT | CSVEDQGVGGEKLFF
TRBJ1-1 | - | TRBV4-1 | - | TGCGCCAGCAGCCAAGAGCCGGGGGTGAACACTGAAGCTTTCTTT | CASSQEPGVNTEAFF